Each of the 5 T cell receptor beta chains below was sequenced from the same sample in a study of T-cell memory formation after mild COVID-19 (dated by TCRdb to about 2021). Library preparation used 5' RACE. Sequencer: Illumina NovaSeq 6000. TCRdb reprocessing: public reads trimmed at Q25 with fastp, clones called with MiXCR, in-frame beta chains kept. Each CDR3 protein appears once, grouped with its most common genes and DNA. The sample data list about 350,000 distinct CDR3 sequences, and approximately 15% of these were observed just once. The ten largest clones represent about 20% of the sample. The sample comprised PBMCs or a T cell subset sorted from them (not recorded which). These receptors originate from a man younger than 30 who had mild COVID-19 (a few samples of this study predate the infection). The sample titles of this study are shuffled in the database, so cell type and time point are left out; the donor was told from shared clones.

The J gene is TRBJ2-5, the V gene TRBV6-5; D unresolved. V dropped 2 bases and J dropped 7 bases, with 11 bases sitting between them. Germline V gene data show CDR1 as MNHEY and CDR2 as SVGAGI. The CDR3 spans 13 residues. The CDR3 here is CASSYVGFGTQYF. The DNA for the CDR3 is TGTGCCAGCAGTTACGTGGGTTTCGGGACCCAGTACTTC.

This clonotype has a count of ten or more. This chain uses TRBV6-5 with TRBJ1-4; perhaps TRBD1 as D (5 bases). There are 15 residues in the CDR3. Germline V gene data show CDR1 as MNHEY and CDR2 as SVGAGI. The V end was cut by 2 bases, the J end by 7 bases, with 14 bases between. CDR3 bases: TGTGCCAGCAGTTACAACCCCTCCAGGGCTGAAAAACTGTTTTTT. Its translation: CASSYNPSRAEKLFF.

This chain links TRBV11-2 with TRBJ1-1; 8 bases map to TRBD1. V gave up 1 base and J gave up 6 bases; unmatched junction bases: 10. CDR1 SGHAT and CDR2 FQNNGV come from the germline V gene. CDR3 length: 16 amino acids. CDR3 sequence (DNA): TGTGCCAGCAGCTTAGGGAAACAGGGGGGAGGATCTGAAGCTTTCTTT. It translates to CASSLGKQGGGSEAFF.

The chain has TRBV20-1 and TRBJ2-1, with 9 bases identical to TRBD2. Germline CDR1 DFQATT, CDR2 SNEGSKA (reference sequence). V gave up 4 bases and J gave up 6 bases; unmatched junction bases: 10. The CDR3 extends over 15 amino acids. The chain's CDR3 is CSATSGGGGVNEQFF. CDR3 nucleotide sequence: TGCAGTGCTACTTCAGGCGGCGGGGGGGTCAATGAGCAGTTCTTC.

This clonotype occurred a few times. V is TRBV7-3 and J is TRBJ2-1, with D possibly TRBD2 on 6 matching bases. The germline V and J ends were trimmed by 4 bases and 0 bases, with 10 bases remaining between them. The CDR3 has 15 amino acids. CDR1 is SGHTA, CDR2 FQGTGA, per germline. The CDR3 spells CASSWDSGSYNEQFF. For the CDR3, the DNA is TGTGCCAGCAGCTGGGACTCCGGCTCCTACAATGAGCAGTTCTTC.